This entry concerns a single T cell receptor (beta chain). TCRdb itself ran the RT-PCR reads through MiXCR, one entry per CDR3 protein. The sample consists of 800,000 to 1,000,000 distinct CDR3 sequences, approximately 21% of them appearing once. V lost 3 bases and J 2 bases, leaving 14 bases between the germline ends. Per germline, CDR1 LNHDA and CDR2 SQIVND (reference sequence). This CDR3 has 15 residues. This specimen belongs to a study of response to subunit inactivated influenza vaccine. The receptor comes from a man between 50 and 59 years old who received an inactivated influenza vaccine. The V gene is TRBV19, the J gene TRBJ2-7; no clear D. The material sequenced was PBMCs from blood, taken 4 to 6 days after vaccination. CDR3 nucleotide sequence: TGTGCCAGTAGTATGAAGCAGCTAGGACCCTACGAGCAGTACTTC. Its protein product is CASSMKQLGPYEQYF.